The following is a T cell receptor (beta chain) sequence with its context. The record originates from a study of blood T cell repertoires in COVID-19. Study-wide background: Sample material is recorded as cDNA or gDNA derived from T cells, B-cell-depleted T cells, or PBMCs.

The authors' processing: The authors estimated nucleated cell counts from reference gene primer amplification. The protocol was immunoSEQ multiplex PCR, while the TCRdb copy is restricted to in-frame clones and leaves out a portion. Clonal size and the V and J genes are those of that table, whereas D and trimming came from the DNA. The table lists roughly 100,000 clones, approximately 84% of them singletons. Looked up from germline, CDR1 is ENHRY and CDR2 is SYGVKD. V was clipped by 10 bases and J by 4 bases, with 17 bases between them. The CDR3 is made up of 14 amino acids. The specimen was peripheral blood. This chain links TRBV10-3 with TRBJ2-1, with TRBD1 as a possible D gene (5 bases). The source of this sequence is a woman aged 60-70 years with acute or convalescent COVID-19. CDR3 nucleotides: TGTGCCACCAAATCTCCGACAGATTACAATGAGCAGTTCTTC. Translation gives CATKSPTDYNEQFF.